Listed here is a single T cell receptor beta chain. The antigen is unknown. Subsequent to approximately 9 days of culture, CD4+ T cells were isolated. Nucleocapsid antibodies were negative in the vaccine recipients, who had never had SARS-CoV-2 infection. The sample belongs to a study of vaccination effects on CD4 cells after COVID-19. Measured with immunoSEQ multiplex PCR; TCRdb has only the in-frame clones, and not every one. The sample yields about 70,000 clones, roughly 80% seen once. Whole-study results and caveats: Infection-derived and vaccine-derived clones contracted markedly late after vaccination. In healthy vaccinees, only 1 of 255 vaccine-induced clones cross-reacted with common cold coronaviruses.

V shed 0 bases and J shed 7 bases, with 19 bases lying between them. This CDR3 is 17 amino acids long. Germline V gives CDR1 MGHRA, CDR2 YSYEKL. The clonotype was recovered from a human donor who received a COVID-19 vaccine. The sequencing here drew on CD4+ T cells from PBMCs cultured without peptide, taken before COVID-19 vaccination. J is TRBJ2-1 and V is TRBV4-1, with D possibly called TRBD1 or TRBD2 (6 bases each). CDR3: CASSQDGRGRRANEQFF. In DNA form, the CDR3 reads TGCGCCAGCAGCCAAGACGGACGGGGGCGGAGGGCGAATGAGCAGTTCTTC.